The sequence of this T cell receptor (beta chain) was determined in a study of blood T cell repertoires in COVID-19. Study context: The United States, Italy and Spain supplied acute and convalescent COVID-19 samples. PBMCs, B-cell-depleted T cells, or T cells provided the cDNA or gDNA that made up the material.

The CDR3 has 13 residues. The V end was cut by 8 bases, the J end by 0 bases, with 10 bases between. Seattle patients were enrolled while actively infected and followed longitudinally. Original processing notes: Estimation of nucleated cell counts relied on the amplification of reference gene primers. Sequencing used immunoSEQ multiplex PCR; TCRdb keeps in-frame clones, though not all of them. The V and J calls and clone size were taken over from that table, and D and trimming were inferred from the DNA. The data hold 250,000 to 400,000 clones, with around 89% observed a single time. The TCR originated in a woman in her twenties or thirties with COVID-19, enrolled during active disease. The V and J genes are TRBV23-1 and TRBJ1-1, with D perhaps TRBD1 (5 bases). TRBV23-1 is an ORF for which the function is uncertain. Sequenced material: peripheral blood. In DNA, the CDR3 is TGCGCCAGCGTAGGGGCCATGAACACTGAAGCTTTCTTT. Translated: CASVGAMNTEAFF.